This T cell receptor beta chain was identified in a study of shared clonotypes between healthy human individuals. Original processing methods: ImmunoSEQ only sent back junction sequences with no quality scores, so filtering was done differently. Method: immunoSEQ multiplex PCR; TCRdb's copy keeps in-frame clones and lacks some. V and J calls and clone size are as listed in that table; D and trimming were resolved from the DNA. This sample has around 2.3 million clones, with almost 96% found just once. The germline V and J ends were trimmed by 0 bases and 2 bases, with 23 bases remaining between them. The CDR3 extends over 19 amino acids. The germline V gene has CDR1 LNHNV and CDR2 YYDKDF (reference sequence).

The sample comprised naive CD4+ T cells sorted from blood. Subset: CD45RA+ positively selected. This TCR was sampled from a man aged 18 to 30 in good health. The rearrangement links TRBV15 to TRBJ2-7; either TRBD1 or TRBD2 may supply D (6 bases each). CDR3 in amino acids: CATSREETRRDTYPYEQYF. DNA for the CDR3: TGTGCCACCAGCAGAGAGGAAACAAGGAGGGACACATACCCCTACGAGCAGTACTTC.